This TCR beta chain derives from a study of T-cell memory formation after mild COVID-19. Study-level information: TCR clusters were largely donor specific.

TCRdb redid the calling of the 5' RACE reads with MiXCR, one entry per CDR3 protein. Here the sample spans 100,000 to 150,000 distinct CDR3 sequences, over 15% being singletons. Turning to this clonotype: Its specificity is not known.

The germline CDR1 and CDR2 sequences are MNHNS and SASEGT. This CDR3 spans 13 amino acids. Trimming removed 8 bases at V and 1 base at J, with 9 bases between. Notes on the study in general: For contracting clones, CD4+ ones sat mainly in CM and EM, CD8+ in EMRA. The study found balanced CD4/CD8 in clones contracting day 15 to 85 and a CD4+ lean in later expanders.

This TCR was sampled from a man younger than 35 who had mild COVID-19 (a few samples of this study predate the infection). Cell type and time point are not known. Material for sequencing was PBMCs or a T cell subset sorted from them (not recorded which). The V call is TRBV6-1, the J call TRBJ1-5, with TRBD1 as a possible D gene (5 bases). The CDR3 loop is CASHRDSNQPQHF. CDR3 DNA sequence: TGTGCCAGCCACCGGGACAGCAATCAGCCCCAGCATTTT.